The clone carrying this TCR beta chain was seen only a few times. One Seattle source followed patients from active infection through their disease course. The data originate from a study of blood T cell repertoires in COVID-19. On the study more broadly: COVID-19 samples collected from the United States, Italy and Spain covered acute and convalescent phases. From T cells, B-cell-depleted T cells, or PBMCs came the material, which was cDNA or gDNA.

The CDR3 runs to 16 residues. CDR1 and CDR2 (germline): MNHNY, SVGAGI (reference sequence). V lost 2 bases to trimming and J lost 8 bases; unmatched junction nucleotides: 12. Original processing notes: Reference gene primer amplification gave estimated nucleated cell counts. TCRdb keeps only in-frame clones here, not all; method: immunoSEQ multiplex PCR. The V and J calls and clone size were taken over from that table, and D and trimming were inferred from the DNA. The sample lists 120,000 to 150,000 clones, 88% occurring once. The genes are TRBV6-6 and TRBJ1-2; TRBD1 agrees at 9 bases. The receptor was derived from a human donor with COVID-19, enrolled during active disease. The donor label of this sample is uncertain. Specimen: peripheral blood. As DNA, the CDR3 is TGTGCCAGCAGTTACGCTTCCGGGACAGGGCTGGGGGGCTACACCTTC. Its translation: CASSYASGTGLGGYTF.